This TCR beta chain came from a study of response to subunit inactivated influenza vaccine. Study-wide results and limits: Authors suggested that a seasonal influenza vaccination recruits few new T cells each time.

TCRdb reprocessed the RT-PCR reads via MiXCR and lists one record per CDR3 protein. The sample lists just over 300,000 distinct CDR3 sequences; over 20% were seen once. Germline trimming cut 5 bases from V and 6 bases from J; bases unmatched to any gene: 13. CDR1 is SGHTA and CDR2 is FQGNSA in the germline V gene. The CDR3 length is 16 residues. There are many counts of this clonotype. The antigen is undetermined. The sequenced sample was PBMCs from blood, obtained about 20 months after vaccination. This receptor was taken from a man between 50 and 69 years old who received an inactivated influenza vaccine. V usage is TRBV7-2 and J usage is TRBJ1-5; 7 nucleotides agree with TRBD1. This CDR3 reads CASSMHGNRGLQPQHF. The DNA of the CDR3 is TGTGCCAGCAGCATGCACGGTAACAGGGGACTTCAGCCCCAGCATTTT.